The 26 T cell receptor beta chains in this list originate from one sample, sequenced in a study of T cell changes during pregnancy in multiple sclerosis. This table comes from immunoSEQ multiplex PCR, and its TCRdb copy is limited to in-frame clones, with some not included. The sample yields fewer than 40,000 clones, approximately 90% seen once. Specimen: CD4+ T cells from peripheral blood mononuclear cells, collected in the third trimester of pregnancy. These receptor sequences come from a female donor with multiple sclerosis, enrolled in a pregnancy study.

This sequence joins TRBV5-6 and TRBJ2-1, with 7 positions matching TRBD1. Germline V gene sequence: CDR1 SGHDT, CDR2 YYEEEE. The CDR3 runs 14 residues. The trim removed 4 bases at V and 1 base at J, leaving 2 bases unmatched. The CDR3 region has the DNA TGTGCCAGCAGCGACAGGGTTTCCTACAATGAGCAGTTCTTC. Protein product: CASSDRVSYNEQFF.

The chain carries TRBV29-1 and TRBJ1-2, with D tentatively TRBD1 (6 bases). The CDR3 is made up of 15 amino acids. The germline CDR1 and CDR2 sequences are SQVTM and ANQGSEA. Trimming took 6 bases from V and 2 from J, leaving 19 bases between them. The CDR3 sequence is CSVYVVNRENYGYTF. For the CDR3, the DNA is TGCAGCGTCTATGTCGTTAACAGGGAAAACTATGGCTACACCTTC.

The chain links TRBV30 to TRBJ1-1, with D possibly TRBD1 on 5 matching bases. The V gene lost 0 bases and the J gene lost 0 bases, with 26 bases spanning the gap. The CDR3 extends over 20 amino acids. Germline lookup yields CDR1 GTSNPN and CDR2 SVGIG (reference sequence). CDR3 amino acids: CAWSVPQGGFRRTLNTEAFF. The CDR3 DNA follows: TGTGCCTGGAGTGTTCCCCAGGGTGGTTTCCGGAGAACCCTGAACACTGAAGCTTTCTTT.

This chain links TRBV5-4 with TRBJ2-5; D is perhaps TRBD1 (6 bases). The ends were cut back, 2 bases at V and 5 bases at J, with 13 bases in the middle. CDR1 is SGHNT and CDR2 is YYREEE in the germline V gene (reference sequence). The CDR3 runs to 14 residues. CDR3 protein: CASSLWTVWETQYF. For the CDR3, the DNA is TGTGCCAGCAGCTTATGGACAGTTTGGGAGACCCAGTACTTC. The complete variable domain, with remaining parts taken from reference TRBV5-4 and TRBJ2-5, reads ETGVTQSPTHLIKTRGQQVTLRCSSQSGHNTVSWYQQALGQGPQFIFQYYREEENGRGNFPPRFSGLQFPNYSSELNVNALELDDSALYLCASSLWTVWETQYFGPGTRLLVL.

A single count supports this clone. The chain employs TRBV9 and TRBJ2-1; perhaps TRBD1 as D (6 bases). V lost 8 bases to trimming and J lost 4 bases, with 7 bases between them. Germline lookup yields CDR1 SGDLS and CDR2 YYNGEE. The CDR3 consists of 11 residues. CDR3 in DNA: TGTGCCAGTGGGACATACAATGAGCAGTTCTTC. Translating it yields CASGTYNEQFF.

The CDR3: CASTHLGLAGVGDTGELFF. As DNA, the CDR3 is TGTGCCAGCACCCATTTGGGACTAGCGGGAGTCGGCGACACCGGGGAGCTGTTTTTT. J is TRBJ2-2 and V is TRBV27; the match to TRBD2 covers 14 bases. The CDR3 is 19 residues long. V was clipped by 7 bases and J by 3 bases; unmatched bases: 13. Germline loops: CDR1 MNHEY, CDR2 SMNVEV (reference sequence).

V gene TRBV11-2 combines with J gene TRBJ2-1, with D perhaps matching TRBD2 (5 bases). V was cut by 3 bases and J by 6 bases, with 12 bases left in between. Germline CDR1 SGHAT, CDR2 FQNNGV. The CDR3 totals 14 residues. CDR3 nucleotide sequence: TGTGCCAGCAGCTTTCGGACCCGGGGCAATGAGCAGTTCTTC. The encoded protein is CASSFRTRGNEQFF.

This sequence joins TRBV2 and TRBJ2-1; possible D gene TRBD1, 6 bases. Germline lookup yields CDR1 SNHLY and CDR2 FYNNEI. Trimming stripped 7 bases from V and 7 bases from J, with 23 bases between. The length of the CDR3 is 16 residues. The CDR3, as DNA: TGTGCCAGCACTGCAAATAGAAGGGACAAACGGAATGAGCAGTTCTTC. It specifies CASTANRRDKRNEQFF.

V gene TRBV10-1 combines with J gene TRBJ2-1, with a weak D call TRBD1 (5 bases). Germline V CDR1 and CDR2: WNHNN, SYGVQD (reference sequence). Trimming cost V 7 bases and J 2 bases, with 15 bases left between them. This CDR3 is built from 15 residues. For the CDR3, the DNA is TGCGCCAGCAACGTGGGCCAGGGCCCCTACAATGAGCAGTTCTTC. Translating gives CASNVGQGPYNEQFF.

The J gene is TRBJ1-4, the V gene TRBV5-1, with D hard to call. Trimming removed 3 bases at V and 8 bases at J, with 14 bases between. CDR3 size: 14 residues. Germline V gene lookup returns CDR1 SGHRS and CDR2 YFSETQ. Here the CDR3 DNA reads TGCGCCAGCAGCTCGGGAGTCCGGGGAGAAAAACTGTTTTTT. This translates into CASSSGVRGEKLFF.

The rearrangement links TRBV5-6 to TRBJ2-3, with TRBD1 matching 10 bases. J lost 2 bases, V lost 0 bases, and 6 bases had no gene match. Germline V gene data show CDR1 as SGHDT and CDR2 as YYEEEE. CDR3 size: 17 residues. The CDR3 DNA is TGTGCCAGCAGCTTGGCCTGGGACAGGGGAAACACAGATACGCAGTATTTT. Encoded protein: CASSLAWDRGNTDTQYF.

In the case of this clone: The sample has other DNA sequences that encode this CDR3 too. The J gene is TRBJ2-7, the V gene TRBV19, with D possibly TRBD1 on 5 matching bases. V was trimmed by 3 bases and J by 5 bases, leaving 14 bases between them. CDR3 length: 14 residues. In germline, CDR1 is LNHDA, CDR2 SQIVND (reference sequence). The CDR3 protein is CASSITQGGNEQYF. CDR3 nucleotides: TGTGCCAGTAGTATCACGCAGGGTGGGAACGAGCAGTACTTC.

CDR3 sequence: CASSVTTAGHEQYF. The CDR3 DNA follows: TGTGCCAGCAGCGTCACGACAGCCGGTCACGAGCAGTACTTC. The chain carries TRBV9 and TRBJ2-7; D might be TRBD1 (5 bases). The CDR3 runs 14 residues. V dropped 2 bases and J dropped 5 bases, with 14 bases sitting between them. Per germline, CDR1 SGDLS and CDR2 YYNGEE.

V is TRBV5-4 and J is TRBJ2-1; D is perhaps TRBD2 (6 bases). The CDR3 is 18 residues long. Germline loops: CDR1 SGHNT, CDR2 YYREEE (reference sequence). The V end lost 0 bases, the J end lost 0 bases, and 16 bases lay between the germline ends. The CDR3 spells CASSLDMQRLGSYNEQFF. The CDR3 DNA reads as TGTGCCAGCAGCTTGGATATGCAGCGACTAGGCTCCTACAATGAGCAGTTCTTC.

The CDR3 is CASSRRTGVSPLHF. The CDR3 nucleotides are TGTGCCAGCAGTCGACGGACAGGGGTATCACCCCTCCACTTT. The chain recombines TRBV6-5 with TRBJ1-6, with 9 bases identical to TRBD1. CDR3 size: 14 residues. V shed 5 bases and J 10 bases; nucleotides not matched to a gene: 6. Per the germline V gene, CDR1 is MNHEY and CDR2 is SVGAGI.

V and J are TRBV29-1 and TRBJ1-4; D remains ambiguous. V gave up 4 bases and J gave up 0 bases, with 6 bases separating them. The CDR3 spans 13 residues. Germline-derived CDR1 and CDR2 are SQVTM and ANQGSEA. The CDR3, as DNA: TGCAGCGTTGTCAGTGCAACTAATGAAAAACTGTTTTTT. This translates into CSVVSATNEKLFF.

The gene calls are TRBV7-9 and TRBJ2-2; weak D call: TRBD2 (6 bases). This CDR3 has 13 residues. Germline-derived CDR1 and CDR2 are SEHNR and FQNEAQ (reference sequence). With 5 bases removed from V and 5 bases from J, the gap between germline ends came to 9 bases. CDR3 sequence reads: CASSPGGTGELFF. As DNA, the CDR3 is TGTGCCAGCAGCCCCGGGGGTACCGGGGAGCTGTTTTTT.

This chain connects TRBV5-1 to TRBJ2-7; 7 bases fit TRBD1. Unmatched junction bases numbered 11, after V lost 7 bases and J lost 7 bases. Germline loops: CDR1 SGHRS, CDR2 YFSETQ. The CDR3 loop spans 13 amino acids. CDR3 DNA: TGCGCCAGCGGGCCTACAGGGGCGGAGGAGCAGTACTTC. This encodes CASGPTGAEEQYF.

The chain has TRBV30 and TRBJ2-3, with D possibly being TRBD2 (5 bases). The CDR3 is made up of 15 amino acids. Trimming cost V 0 bases and J 1 base, with 11 bases left between them. Germline V gives CDR1 GTSNPN, CDR2 SVGIG (reference sequence). The CDR3 DNA follows: TGTGCCTGGAGTGTACGGGGTAGGGGCACAGATACGCAGTATTTT. Its translation is CAWSVRGRGTDTQYF.

V usage is TRBV2 and J usage is TRBJ1-4; 8 bases line up with TRBD1. V lost 6 bases, J lost 7 bases, and 7 bases stayed unmatched. The CDR3 covers 14 residues. Germline V CDR1 and CDR2: SNHLY, FYNNEI. CDR3 nucleotide sequence: TGTGCCAGCAGACCTACAGGGGGAGGTGAAAAACTGTTTTTT. This codes for CASRPTGGGEKLFF.

This clone has a single count. The rearrangement joins TRBV5-1 to TRBJ1-1; D might be TRBD1 (6 bases). Trimming stripped 1 base from V and 5 bases from J, with 15 bases between. The CDR3 spans 15 residues. CDR1 SGHRS and CDR2 YFSETQ come from the germline V gene. The CDR3 protein is CASSLSPMGATEAFF. In DNA form, the CDR3 reads TGCGCCAGCAGCTTGAGCCCGATGGGGGCAACTGAAGCTTTCTTT.

The chain links TRBV4-1 to TRBJ1-5; 10 nucleotides align to TRBD1. This CDR3 has 15 amino acids. Trimming removed 5 bases from V and 4 bases from J; junction bases left unmatched: 5. From germline, CDR1 is MGHRA and CDR2 YSYEKL. The DNA of the CDR3 is TGCGCCAGCAGCACCTGGACAGGGGGGAATCAGCCCCAGCATTTT. It codes for CASSTWTGGNQPQHF.

Written as DNA, the CDR3 is TGTGCCAGCAGCCCTAGGACTAGCCGCCAAGAGACCCAGTACTTC. Translating gives CASSPRTSRQETQYF. The rearrangement joins TRBV5-6 to TRBJ2-5; 8 positions match TRBD2. This CDR3 spans 15 amino acids. Germline loops: CDR1 SGHDT, CDR2 YYEEEE. J gave up 1 base and V 4 bases, and 6 bases lay outside the gene matches.

The genes are TRBV5-1 and TRBJ2-7; 8 positions agree with TRBD2. This CDR3 is 16 amino acids long. Trimming took 0 bases from V and 7 from J; bases not matched to a gene: 12. Germline V CDR1 and CDR2: SGHRS, YFSETQ. In DNA, the CDR3 is TGCGCCAGCAGCTTGGCCGTCACTAGCGGTGGGGGAGAGCAGTACTTC. Its translation is CASSLAVTSGGGEQYF. Filled out from reference TRBV5-1 and TRBJ2-7, the complete variable domain reads KAGVTQTPRYLIKTRGQQVTLSCSPISGHRSVSWYQQTPGQGLQFLFEYFSETQRNKGNFPGRFSGRQFSNSRSEMNVSTLELGDSALYLCASSLAVTSGGGEQYFGPGTRLTVT.

V and J are TRBV9 and TRBJ2-5, with 15 bases fitting TRBD2. CDR3 length: 16 residues. V was pared by 3 bases and J by 2 bases, with 2 bases of the junction left unmatched. Germline values: CDR1 SGDLS, CDR2 YYNGEE. The CDR3 nucleotides read TGTGCCAGCAGCGAGGGACTAGCGGGAGGTCAAGAGACCCAGTACTTC. Translated: CASSEGLAGGQETQYF.

This chain joins TRBV10-3 and TRBJ2-7, with 9 bases aligning to TRBD2. The trim removed 0 bases at V and 6 bases at J, leaving 9 bases unmatched. The CDR3 is 16 residues long. From germline, CDR1 is ENHRY and CDR2 SYGVKD. CDR3 in amino acids: CAISESQSAGGGEQYF. The DNA of the CDR3 is TGTGCCATCAGTGAGTCCCAGTCAGCGGGAGGAGGCGAGCAGTACTTC.